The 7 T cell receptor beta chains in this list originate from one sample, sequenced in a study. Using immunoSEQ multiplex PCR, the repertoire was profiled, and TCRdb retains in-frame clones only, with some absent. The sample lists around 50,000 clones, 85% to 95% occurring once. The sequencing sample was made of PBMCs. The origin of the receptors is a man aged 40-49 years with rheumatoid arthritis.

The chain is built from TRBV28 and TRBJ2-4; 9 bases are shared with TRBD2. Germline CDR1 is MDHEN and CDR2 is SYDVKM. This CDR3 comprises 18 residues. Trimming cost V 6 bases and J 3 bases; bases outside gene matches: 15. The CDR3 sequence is CASSHGLAWGSGKNIQYF. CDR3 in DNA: TGTGCCAGCAGCCACGGACTAGCGTGGGGTTCGGGCAAAAACATTCAGTACTTC.

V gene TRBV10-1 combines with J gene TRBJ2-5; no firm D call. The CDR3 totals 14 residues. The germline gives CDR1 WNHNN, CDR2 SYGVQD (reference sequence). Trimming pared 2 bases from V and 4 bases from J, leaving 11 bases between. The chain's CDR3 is CASSEIWVRETQYF. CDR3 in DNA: TGCGCCAGCAGTGAGATCTGGGTCCGAGAGACCCAGTACTTC.

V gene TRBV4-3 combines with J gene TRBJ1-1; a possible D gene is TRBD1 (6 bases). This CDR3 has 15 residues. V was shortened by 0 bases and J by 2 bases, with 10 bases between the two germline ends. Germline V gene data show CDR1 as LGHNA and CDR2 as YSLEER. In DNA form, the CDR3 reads TGCGCCAGCAGCCAAGAGGCAGGGGCCAACACTGAAGCTTTCTTT. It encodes CASSQEAGANTEAFF.

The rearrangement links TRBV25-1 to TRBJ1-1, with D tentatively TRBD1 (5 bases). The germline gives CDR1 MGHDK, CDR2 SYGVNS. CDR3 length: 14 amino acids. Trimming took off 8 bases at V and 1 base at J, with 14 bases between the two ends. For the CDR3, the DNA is TGTGCCAGCCTGGATGGGGGGGAGAACACTGAAGCTTTCTTT. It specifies CASLDGGENTEAFF.

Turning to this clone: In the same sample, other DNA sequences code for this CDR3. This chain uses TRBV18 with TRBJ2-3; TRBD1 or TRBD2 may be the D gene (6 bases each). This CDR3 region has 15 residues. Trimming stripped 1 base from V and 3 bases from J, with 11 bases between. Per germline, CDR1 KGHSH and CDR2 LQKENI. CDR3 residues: CASSPRTGRTDTQYF. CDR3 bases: TGTGCCAGCTCACCACGCACAGGGAGGACAGATACGCAGTATTTT.

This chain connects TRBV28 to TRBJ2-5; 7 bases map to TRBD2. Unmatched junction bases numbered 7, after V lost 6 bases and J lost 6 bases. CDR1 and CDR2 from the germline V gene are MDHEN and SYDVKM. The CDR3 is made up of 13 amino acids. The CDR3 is CASRAGDPKTQYF. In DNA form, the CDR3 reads TGTGCCAGCAGGGCGGGGGACCCGAAGACCCAGTACTTC.

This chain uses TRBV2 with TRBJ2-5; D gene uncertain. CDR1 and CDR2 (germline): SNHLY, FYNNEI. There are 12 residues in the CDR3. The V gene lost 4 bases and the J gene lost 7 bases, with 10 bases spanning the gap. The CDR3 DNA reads TGTGCCAGCAGTGCAGTTCTAGGGACCCAGTACTTC. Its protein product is CASSAVLGTQYF.